A selection of T cell receptor beta chains follows, all from one sample in a study of blood T cell repertoires in COVID-19. The assay was immunoSEQ multiplex PCR, and TCRdb's table has in-frame clones only and misses some. The sample includes about 45,000 clones, more than 80% of them seen just once. The sample consisted of peripheral blood. These receptors were obtained from a man of 80 years or more in a cohort sampled during active COVID-19. Each CDR3 is given with its conserved first and last residue. The order of the fields is J gene, clone size, D gene, V gene, CDR3 protein, CDR3 DNA. The D gene is left open where the match is weak. Size tells how often a clone was seen (once, few, many) or the class of an expanded clone, and some rows leave it out.

TRBJ2-7	.	TRBD2	TRBV2	CASSVSAGGIYEQYF	TGTGCCAGCAGTGTCTCGGCGGGGGGGATATACGAGCAGTACTTC
TRBJ1-2	.	.	TRBV27	CASRSLGGDYGYTF	TGTGCCAGCAGGTCCTTAGGGGGGGACTATGGCTACACCTTC
TRBJ1-3	.	.	TRBV2	CASCLSGLHSGNTIYF	TGTGCCAGCTGCTTATCGGGACTGCACTCTGGAAACACCATATATTTT
TRBJ1-4	.	.	TRBV28	CASTRGFDEKLFF	TGTGCCAGCACCCGAGGGTTTGATGAAAAACTGTTTTTT
TRBJ2-5	.	.	TRBV2	CASSGQGLPGETQYF	TGTGCCAGCAGTGGTCAAGGACTCCCCGGGGAGACCCAGTACTTC
TRBJ1-1	.	TRBD1	TRBV5-1	CASSLDRGTEAFF	TGCGCCAGCAGCTTAGACAGGGGTACTGAAGCTTTCTTT
TRBJ1-5	.	TRBD1	TRBV28	CASSGETGPNQPQHF	TGTGCCAGCAGTGGGGAGACAGGGCCCAATCAGCCCCAGCATTTT
TRBJ1-1	.	TRBD1	TRBV30	CAWGTGWVNTEAFF	TGTGCCTGGGGGACAGGGTGGGTGAACACTGAAGCTTTCTTT
TRBJ1-1	.	TRBD1	TRBV29-1	CSVVGQGNTEAFF	TGCAGCGTTGTGGGACAGGGGAACACTGAAGCTTTCTTT
TRBJ2-7	.	.	TRBV27	CASRETVSSYEQYF	TGTGCCAGCAGGGAGACGGTCTCGTCCTACGAGCAGTACTTC
TRBJ1-6	medium-sized	.	TRBV7-3	CASSLTGRESPLHF	TGTGCCAGCAGCTTAACAGGGAGGGAATCACCCCTCCACTTT
TRBJ1-6	.	.	TRBV11-2	CASSQGGYNSPLHF	TGTGCCAGTAGCCAAGGGGGCTATAATTCACCCCTCCACTTT
TRBJ1-2	.	TRBD1	TRBV11-1	CASSAYQGQGVGYTF	TGTGCCAGCAGCGCCTACCAGGGACAGGGCGTTGGCTACACCTTC
TRBJ1-1	.	TRBD1	TRBV12-3/TRBV12-4	CASTEQGAEAFF	TGTGCCAGCACCGAACAGGGGGCTGAAGCTTTCTTT
TRBJ2-7	.	TRBD2	TRBV2	CASSVAGALFEQYF	TGTGCCAGCAGTGTAGCGGGAGCCCTGTTCGAGCAGTACTTC
TRBJ1-5	.	TRBD1	TRBV28	CASSRIQGMRQPQHF	TGTGCCAGCAGTCGGATACAGGGGATGAGGCAGCCCCAGCATTTT
TRBJ1-1	.	TRBD1	TRBV19	CASTGQGVNSAFF	TGTGCCAGTACGGGACAGGGCGTGAATTCAGCTTTCTTT
TRBJ2-1	.	TRBD2	TRBV5-1	CASSLGGSAYNEQFF	TGCGCCAGCAGCTTGGGCGGGAGCGCCTACAATGAGCAGTTCTTC
TRBJ2-7	.	TRBD1	TRBV5-6	CASSWRDRGDYEQYF	TGTGCCAGCAGCTGGAGGGACAGGGGTGACTACGAGCAGTACTTC
TRBJ2-3	.	.	TRBV7-3	CASSLKAGLGTDTQYF	TGTGCCAGCAGCTTAAAGGCAGGGCTGGGCACAGATACGCAGTATTTT
TRBJ1-2	.	TRBD1	TRBV7-2	CASSRPDRSNYGYTF	TGTGCCAGCAGCAGGCCGGACAGGAGTAACTATGGCTACACCTTC
TRBJ1-4	.	.	TRBV20-1	CSASSGGRREKLFF	TGCAGTGCTAGTTCGGGGGGTCGTCGTGAAAAACTGTTTTTT
TRBJ2-3	.	TRBD2	TRBV29-1	CSATKAGVGADTQYF	TGCAGCGCCACGAAAGCGGGAGTAGGCGCAGATACGCAGTATTTT
TRBJ2-7	.	.	TRBV4-1	CASSQSPKEREQYF	TGCGCCAGCAGCCAATCCCCCAAAGAACGGGAGCAGTACTTC
TRBJ1-1	once	TRBD1	TRBV7-9	CASSLVPGRGPLNTEAFF	TGTGCCAGCAGCTTAGTCCCGGGCAGGGGGCCTTTGAACACTGAAGCTTTCTTT
TRBJ2-1	.	TRBD2	TRBV18	CASSLTSGRAIEQFF	TGTGCCAGCTCACTAACTAGCGGGAGGGCCATTGAGCAGTTCTTC
TRBJ2-1	.	TRBD2	TRBV5-1	CASQIAGEPYNEQFF	TGCGCCAGCCAAATAGCGGGGGAGCCTTACAATGAGCAGTTCTTC
TRBJ1-1	.	.	TRBV18	CASSPQGHLNTEAFF	TGTGCCAGCTCACCACAAGGACACTTGAACACTGAAGCTTTCTTT
TRBJ2-3	.	TRBD2	TRBV27	CASSSFTSGSTDTQYF	TGTGCCAGCAGTTCTTTTACTAGCGGGAGCACAGATACGCAGTATTTT
TRBJ2-1	.	.	TRBV2	CASSAGLNEQFF	TGTGCCAGCAGTGCGGGGTTGAATGAGCAGTTCTTC
TRBJ1-4	.	.	TRBV28	CASNYNTGREKLFF	TGTGCCAGCAATTATAACACAGGGCGCGAAAAACTGTTTTTT
TRBJ2-7	.	TRBD1	TRBV9	CASSVRGQGSYEQYF	TGTGCCAGCAGCGTCAGGGGGCAGGGCTCGTACGAGCAGTACTTC
TRBJ2-7	.	.	TRBV28	CASSSGLRDEQYF	TGTGCCAGCAGTTCGGGCCTCAGGGACGAGCAGTACTTC
TRBJ2-7	.	TRBD1	TRBV7-2	CASSPGQGLREQYF	TGTGCCAGCAGCCCGGGACAGGGTCTGCGGGAGCAGTACTTC
TRBJ2-7	few	.	TRBV30	CAWSVSLDYEQYF	TGTGCCTGGAGTGTTAGCCTAGACTACGAGCAGTACTTC
TRBJ2-2	.	TRBD1	TRBV19	CASLTQGAPGELFF	TGTGCCAGTCTGACACAGGGGGCCCCCGGGGAGCTGTTTTTT
TRBJ2-1	.	.	TRBV28	CASSEQAPENYNEQFF	TGTGCCAGCAGTGAACAGGCTCCGGAAAATTACAATGAGCAGTTCTTC
TRBJ2-3	.	TRBD2	TRBV29-1	CSVSGRDTQYF	TGCAGCGTTAGCGGGAGAGATACGCAGTATTTT
TRBJ2-5	.	.	TRBV3-1/TRBV3-2	CASSQEGRAATQYF	TGTGCCAGCAGCCAAGAGGGCAGGGCGGCGACCCAGTACTTC
TRBJ2-7	.	.	TRBV28	CASSLISEGYEQYF	TGTGCCAGCAGTTTAATCTCCGAGGGCTACGAGCAGTACTTC
TRBJ2-7	few	.	TRBV5-4	CASSLAGVYEQYF	TGTGCCAGCAGCTTAGCAGGGGTTTACGAGCAGTACTTC
TRBJ1-2	.	TRBD1	TRBV5-4	CASSSSQGAGYGYTF	TGTGCCAGCAGCTCCTCACAGGGGGCAGGGTATGGCTACACCTTC
TRBJ2-1	.	TRBD1	TRBV19	CASSIDLDRARNEQFF	TGTGCCAGTAGTATAGATCTGGACAGGGCGCGCAATGAGCAGTTCTTC
TRBJ2-1	.	TRBD2	TRBV6-2/TRBV6-3	CASSSGTSGRYNEQFF	TGTGCCAGCAGCTCCGGGACTAGCGGGCGTTACAATGAGCAGTTCTTC
TRBJ1-2	.	TRBD1	TRBV11-2	CASSLGTGGMVHGYTF	TGTGCCAGCAGCTTAGGGACAGGCGGGATGGTTCATGGCTACACCTTC
TRBJ1-4	.	TRBD1	TRBV6-5	CASGGQGASGLFF	TGTGCCAGCGGGGGGCAGGGGGCATCAGGACTGTTTTTT
TRBJ2-1	.	TRBD2	TRBV7-9	CASSPLQASGRGEQFF	TGTGCCAGCAGCCCGCTTCAAGCTAGCGGGAGGGGTGAGCAGTTCTTC
TRBJ1-2	.	TRBD1	TRBV4-1	CASSPADRGIGYTF	TGCGCCAGCAGCCCCGCGGACAGGGGGATTGGCTACACCTTC
TRBJ2-1	.	TRBD2	TRBV18	CASSPSGRIYNEQFF	TGTGCCAGCTCACCAAGCGGGAGGATCTACAATGAGCAGTTCTTC
TRBJ2-3	.	TRBD2	TRBV19	CASSIEVAGNSDTQYF	TGTGCCAGTAGTATAGAGGTAGCGGGTAACTCAGATACGCAGTATTTT
TRBJ1-1	few	.	TRBV4-1	CASSPGTRGGTEAFF	TGCGCCAGCAGCCCCGGGACCAGGGGTGGGACTGAAGCTTTCTTT
TRBJ2-3	.	.	TRBV28	CASSSLNTDTQYF	TGTGCCAGCAGTTCTTTAAACACAGATACGCAGTATTTT
TRBJ2-4	.	.	TRBV5-1	CASRGSGPRDIQYF	TGCGCCAGCAGGGGTTCCGGGCCGAGGGACATTCAGTACTTC
TRBJ1-4	few	.	TRBV21-1	CASSGRGCPNEKLFF	TGTGCCAGCAGCGGCAGAGGATGCCCTAATGAAAAACTGTTTTTT